This T cell receptor beta chain was profiled in a study of shared clonotypes between healthy human individuals (TCRdb year 2020). Broadly, across the study: A couple of women and a few men aged 18 to 49 years were included in the cohort. For each donor, CD4 naive and CD4 memory were each given three plates, CD8 naive was given two plates, and CD8 memory was given one plate. Leukapheresis yielded between about 0.94 and 9.5 billion PBMCs per donor. Different laboratories and diverse techniques were used to prepare libraries and sequence TCR repertoires, to increase sequencing depth and limit assay-specific biases. Blood TCR repertoires of about 5 healthy adults were deeply sequenced to estimate repertoire size and the extent of clonotype sharing between individuals. What the study reported, not specific to this receptor: Higher generation probabilities were observed for clonotypes shared by all four sorted-subset donors than for non-shared clonotypes. Because the study included a small number of donors, the genetic and exposure-history diversity represented was limited. Only blood was sampled, and tissue TCR repertoires likely differ from those in blood. Incomplete sequencing was indicated by rarefaction of sorted-subset datasets, despite the large sequencing depth. Pairwise subsampling led to the expectation that sequencing depth would affect the degree of clonotype sharing among donors. Sharing across several donors was observed for roughly 5.4% of naive CD4, 3.5% of naive CD8, 2% to 2.5% of memory CD4, and around 0.4% of memory CD8 clonotypes. Estimated clonotype richness was generally larger for naive than for memory subsets.

Using the deep immunoSEQ assay, TCR CDR3 regions were amplified from genomic DNA by multiplex PCR. Extracted genomic DNA from each cell subset was spread evenly across all wells of several immunoSEQ 96-well plates, with each plate serving as a replicate. Each replicate PCR for sorted subsets received approximately 220 ng genomic DNA, equal to about 30,000 T cell genomes. Purified libraries were quantified with a Qubit 3.0 fluorometer, sized on a Bioanalyzer 2100, and re-quantified with the KAPA Library Quantification kit. A separate single-read 150-cycle Illumina NextSeq 550 flow cell was used to sequence each immunoSEQ 96-well plate. For the original study's pipeline: The immunoSEQ output contained only junctional sequences without quality scores, so filtering could not match that applied to full-length reads. To assign V/J genes and CDR3, sequences were annotated using PyIR, a Python wrapper for IgBLAST v1.9, with IMGT germline references. Reads with weak V/J assignments (E-value above 1e-6), missing CDR3, stop codons, out-of-frame junctions, or ambiguous translated residues were removed. A V3J clonotype was defined by an identical inferred V gene, J gene, and CDR3 amino acid sequence. Percentage overlap between repertoires was computed as shared unique clonotypes divided by the size of the smaller repertoire. Three approaches were used to assess repertoire richness: RTK rarefaction, the Chao1 estimator, and Recon v2.1 estimates of unobserved clonotypes. Generation probabilities for all TCRbeta clonotypes obtained by the gDNA method from several donors were computed using OLGA. TCRdb limited this immuneACCESS table to in-frame rearrangements with V and J called. A share of clones is missing; checked studies link under half to unresolved V genes, and the rest is unexplained. The V and J calls and clone size were taken over from that table, and D and trimming were inferred from the DNA. In this sample the table shows approximately 1.5 million clones, about 98% of which occur a single time. Less than 0.55% of the sample rests with the top ten.

About this clone: Its antigen is still unknown. Base qualities were left out, and no much larger clone turns up one base away.

V has 3 bases trimmed and J has 5 bases trimmed; junction bases matching no gene number 1. The CDR3 goes from the cysteine to the phenylalanine over 11 residues. Only the CDR3 part of the read is kept: 33 bases, read in frame from the first base. Sequences DFQATT (CDR1) and SNEGSKA (CDR2) are obtained from the germline V gene (reference sequence). Donors were healthy HIV-negative adults with no recently reported acute infections or vaccinations. Every donor was a Caucasian adult living in Nashville, Tennessee, USA. CD4+ T cells were enriched through magnetic negative selection, after which naive cells were positively selected on CD45RA and the remaining negative fraction served as the memory subset. After blood collection by leukapheresis, PBMCs were isolated using Ficoll-Histopaque density gradient centrifugation and then cryopreserved in the vapor phase of liquid nitrogen. Analytical flow cytometry was used to check the purity and quantity of every magnetically sorted T cell population. From each sorted fraction, genomic DNA was isolated and quantified by UV absorbance on a Nanodrop 2000c.

The chain couples TRBV20-1 to TRBJ2-7; TRBD1 aligns with 7 central bases. The sequence was collected from a man between 25 and 39 years old in good health. The sample comprised naive CD4+ T cells sorted from blood. The cell subset or site label corresponds to: CD45RA+ positively selected. In nucleotide form, the sequence is TGCAGTGCTAGTAGGGGGCACGAGCAGTACTTC. Its translation reads: CSASRGHEQYF.